The rows below give T cell receptor beta chains drawn from one sample of a study of T cell repertoires in cytomegalovirus infection. TCRdb re-called the reads with MiXCR, one entry per CDR3 protein. The table includes some 100,000 distinct CDR3 sequences, more than 20% detected once. The sequenced material came from CD8+ T cells from PBMCs. Receptors originate from a human donor in good health (CMV status not recorded). Some clones in this sample may be carry-over from other donors' samples. CDR3s include the opening cysteine and the closing phenylalanine or tryptophan. Each record gives: clone size, J gene, D gene, V gene, CDR3 protein, CDR3 DNA. D genes are given only for firm matches. Expanded clones get a size class; other rows say once, few or many, or leave the size out.

>many|TRBJ2-2|TRBD2|TRBV12-3/TRBV12-4
CASSATSGLTGELFF
TGTGCCAGCAGTGCTACTAGCGGACTCACCGGGGAGCTGTTTTTT
>few|TRBJ2-1|TRBD2|TRBV30
CAWAPGTSGASSYNEQFF
TGTGCCTGGGCACCCGGGACTAGCGGGGCAAGCTCCTACAATGAGCAGTTCTTC
>few|TRBJ2-7|-|TRBV19
CASSTRSSGEQYF
TGTGCCAGTAGTACTAGAAGTTCGGGCGAGCAGTACTTC
>-|TRBJ2-1|-|TRBV20-1
CSATSATGNEQFF
TGCAGTGCGACGAGCGCAACGGGCAATGAGCAGTTCTTC
>few|TRBJ2-7|TRBD1|TRBV23-1
CASSRGQGPSYEQYF
TGCGCCAGCAGCCGAGGACAGGGGCCCTCCTACGAGCAGTACTTC
>once|TRBJ2-1|-|TRBV27
CASSAAYNEQFF
TGTGCCAGCAGTGCCGCCTACAATGAGCAGTTCTTC
>few|TRBJ2-2|-|TRBV10-3
CAISGELFF
TGTGCCATCAGTGGGGAGCTGTTTTTT
>few|TRBJ2-7|TRBD2|TRBV11-2
CASSLVPGLSSYEQYF
TGTGCCAGCAGCTTAGTTCCGGGACTATCCTCCTACGAGCAGTACTTC
>-|TRBJ1-2|TRBD1|TRBV19
CASRQGYGYTF
TGTGCCAGTAGACAGGGGTATGGCTACACCTTC
>-|TRBJ1-1|-|TRBV27
CASSPWGDTEAFF
TGTGCCAGCAGTCCGTGGGGGGACACTGAAGCTTTCTTT
>many|TRBJ2-3|TRBD1|TRBV7-8
CASSPQTGTDTQYF
TGTGCCAGCAGCCCACAGACAGGGACAGATACGCAGTATTTT
>-|TRBJ2-1|-|TRBV28
CASSLAWGGAAEQFF
TGTGCCAGCAGTTTGGCCTGGGGGGGGGCCGCTGAGCAGTTCTTC
>many|TRBJ2-3|TRBD1|TRBV6-1
CASTPTGGTDTQYF
TGTGCCAGCACCCCGACAGGGGGTACAGATACGCAGTATTTT
>once|TRBJ1-1|TRBD1|TRBV11-2
CASSLEDRMNTEAFF
TGTGCCAGCAGCTTAGAGGACAGGATGAACACTGAAGCTTTCTTT
>few|TRBJ1-1|TRBD1|TRBV6-6
CASRPWDRNTEAFF
TGTGCCAGCAGACCTTGGGACAGGAACACTGAAGCTTTCTTT
>few|TRBJ2-6|-|TRBV12-3/TRBV12-4
CASSLTGANVLTF
TGTGCCAGCAGTTTAACCGGGGCCAACGTCCTGACTTTC
>many|TRBJ2-1|-|TRBV7-2
CASSLWSGSSYNEQFF
TGTGCCAGCAGCTTATGGAGTGGGAGCTCCTACAATGAGCAGTTCTTC
>few|TRBJ2-1|TRBD2|TRBV15
CATRNGPFSGNEQFF
TGTGCCACCCGAAACGGCCCGTTTAGCGGGAATGAGCAGTTCTTC
>many|TRBJ2-3|TRBD1|TRBV11-2
CASSPVRDRGSDTQYF
TGTGCCAGCAGCCCCGTCCGGGACAGGGGTTCGGATACGCAGTATTTT
>many|TRBJ2-1|TRBD1|TRBV7-6
CASRAGQAQEDEQFF
TGTGCCAGCAGGGCGGGACAGGCCCAGGAGGATGAGCAGTTCTTC
>-|TRBJ1-1|-|TRBV29-1
CSGREGTNTEAFF
TGCAGCGGACGGGAAGGGACGAACACTGAAGCTTTCTTT
>-|TRBJ2-7|TRBD2|TRBV20-1
CSARDLRGDYEQYF
TGCAGTGCTAGAGATTTACGGGGGGACTACGAGCAGTACTTC
>-|TRBJ2-3|TRBD2|TRBV28
CASSRLAGGLTGTDTQYF
TGTGCCAGCAGTCGACTAGCGGGGGGGCTGACGGGCACAGATACGCAGTATTTT
>few|TRBJ1-3|-|TRBV28
CASSFTGAGNTIYF
TGTGCCAGCAGTTTTACGGGGGCTGGAAACACCATATATTTT